The 20 T cell receptor beta chains below all came from one sample that was sequenced in a study of cytomegalovirus exposure and HLA in healthy donors. Both 60 Vbeta primers and 13 Jbeta primers went into the PCR. The method was immunoSEQ multiplex PCR; TCRdb's version includes in-frame clones alone and lacks a portion of them. The top ten clones hold more than 9% of a sample with about 150,000 clones, about 70% of them seen once. Sequencing used PBMCs. The receptor source for this set is a man aged 25-45 years in good health and CMV-seropositive.

This clone was counted between two and nine times. The rearrangement uses TRBV5-1 and TRBJ1-1; D possibly corresponds to TRBD1 (6 bases). V dropped 0 bases and J dropped 4 bases, with 10 bases sitting between them. Germline V gene sequence: CDR1 SGHRS, CDR2 YFSETQ. This CDR3 region has 14 residues. The CDR3 bases are TGCGCCAGCAGCTTGGGAAACAGGGCCACTGAAGCTTTCTTT. This sequence encodes CASSLGNRATEAFF.

The chain has TRBV12-5 and TRBJ2-7, with D hard to call. Germline assignment: CDR1 LGHNT and CDR2 FRNRAP. CDR3 length equals 13 residues. V was pared by 8 bases and J by 0 bases, with 11 bases between. Here the CDR3 DNA reads TGTGCTAGTTTGATACTCGGCTCCTACGAGCAGTACTTC. Its translation is CASLILGSYEQYF. The entire variable domain, with the rest obtained from reference TRBV12-5 and TRBJ2-7, is as follows: DARVTQTPRHKVTEMGQEVTMRCQPILGHNTVFWYRQTMMQGLELLAYFRNRAPLDDSGMPKDRFSAEMPDATLATLKIQPSEPRDSAVYFCASLILGSYEQYFGPGTRLTVT.

This sequence joins TRBV4-1 and TRBJ2-7; D possibly corresponds to TRBD2 (5 bases). Trimming pared 0 bases from V and 0 bases from J, leaving 12 bases between. This CDR3 spans 16 amino acids. Germline CDR1 MGHRA, CDR2 YSYEKL. The CDR3 sequence: CASSQEVPGSSYEQYF. In DNA form, the CDR3 reads TGCGCCAGCAGCCAAGAGGTCCCTGGGAGCTCCTACGAGCAGTACTTC.

The chain combines TRBV20-1 with TRBJ1-1, with D possibly matching TRBD1 (5 bases). Deletions cut 6 bases from V and 4 bases from J, with 9 bases between. CDR1 is DFQATT and CDR2 is SNEGSKA in the germline V gene (reference sequence). The CDR3 covers 11 residues. The CDR3 nucleotides read TGCAGTGCATACGGGGGCACTGAAGCTTTCTTT. It specifies CSAYGGTEAFF.

This chain links TRBV5-1 with TRBJ2-1; TRBD2 aligns across 7 bases. The CDR3 covers 15 residues. Germline CDR1 reads SGHRS; CDR2 reads YFSETQ. The trim removed 0 bases at V and 5 bases at J, leaving 5 bases unmatched. The CDR3 protein is CASSLDPSGDNEQFF. The CDR3 DNA is TGCGCCAGCAGCTTGGATCCTAGCGGAGACAATGAGCAGTTCTTC.

This clone occurred once. V is TRBV6-6 and J is TRBJ2-5; 7 bases agree with TRBD1. Germline V gene data show CDR1 as MNHNY and CDR2 as SVGAGI (reference sequence). With V trimmed by 6 bases and J by 2 bases, 6 bases remained unmatched. This CDR3 comprises 14 residues. DNA for the CDR3: TGTGCCAGCAGAGCCGGGACAGTTCAAGAGACCCAGTACTTC. Protein: CASRAGTVQETQYF.

The genes are TRBV28 and TRBJ1-3, with D uncertain. Per the germline V gene, CDR1 is MDHEN and CDR2 is SYDVKM. The CDR3 consists of 12 residues. V dropped 5 bases and J dropped 7 bases, with 9 bases sitting between them. For the CDR3, the DNA is TGTGCCAGCAGTCCCAATTTTAACACCATATATTTT. It is translated as CASSPNFNTIYF.

Of note for this clone: Germline and junction disagree at one end, which may indicate a read error. This chain joins TRBV7-9 and TRBJ1-1, with a weak D call TRBD1 (6 bases). Germline loops: CDR1 SEHNR, CDR2 FQNEAQ (reference sequence). This CDR3 contains 18 residues. The CDR3 region is CASSLARGTVRANAEAFF. The CDR3, as DNA: TGTGCCAGCAGCTTAGCTAGGGGGACGGTGAGGGCGAACGCTGAAGCTTTCTTT.

The CDR3 nucleotides are TGTGCCAGCAATCCTCCTACCCCAGGGGTTGTAGACGAGCAGTACTTC. Its translation: CASNPPTPGVVDEQYF. The V gene is TRBV12-1, the J gene TRBJ2-5; the DNA was not used to check the table's D call, TRBD1. Judging by the DNA end, TRBJ2-7 fits better; the J call may be wrong. TRBV12-1 is a recognized pseudogene. CDR3 length equals 16 residues.

Of note for this clone: Other nucleotide sequences from this sample produce the same CDR3. V usage is TRBV6-5 and J usage is TRBJ1-2, with 9 bases identical to TRBD1. This CDR3 is 14 amino acids long. V was pared by 8 bases and J by 6 bases, with 10 bases of the junction left unmatched. CDR1 and CDR2 (germline): MNHEY, SVGAGI. This CDR3 reads CASGRDRDLDGYTF. CDR3 coding DNA: TGTGCCAGCGGCCGGGACAGGGATTTGGATGGCTACACCTTC.

This clone was found a few times. V gene TRBV1 combines with J gene TRBJ2-1; the table gives TRBD2 as D, unverified against the DNA. TRBV1 constitutes a pseudogene. This CDR3 contains 17 residues. CDR3 sequence (DNA): TGCACCAGCAGCCAAGAAATCCTCCCGGGAGCTCGGTTTCAGCAGTTCTTC. This codes for CTSSQEILPGARFQQFF.

The V call is TRBV7-9, the J call TRBJ1-2; 7 bases match TRBD1. CDR1 is SEHNR, CDR2 FQNEAQ, per germline (reference sequence). The V segment lost 5 bases and the J segment 3 bases; nucleotides outside the gene matches: 3. This CDR3 contains 13 residues. The CDR3 coding sequence is TGTGCCAGCAGCCCAGGGACAGACTATGGCTACACCTTC. The encoded protein is CASSPGTDYGYTF.

The chain recombines TRBV7-6 with TRBJ2-2, with 8 bases matching TRBD1. J lost 5 bases, V lost 6 bases, and 11 bases had no gene match. CDR1 SGHVS and CDR2 FNYEAQ come from the germline V gene. This CDR3 spans 16 amino acids. As DNA, the CDR3 is TGTGCCAGCAGTCAACGTCCGGGACAGGCGACCGGGGAGCTGTTTTTT. Protein sequence: CASSQRPGQATGELFF.

The chain has TRBV11-3 and TRBJ2-1; the D gene is possibly TRBD2 (6 bases). CDR1 is SGHNT and CDR2 is YENEEA in the germline V gene. The CDR3 runs to 15 residues. The V and J ends lost 4 bases and 9 bases respectively, with 19 bases between them. In DNA, the CDR3 is TGTGCCAGCAGCTCCCTCACCGGGAGTATGGGTGAGCAGTTCTTC. It is translated as CASSSLTGSMGEQFF.

The chain carries TRBV18 and TRBJ2-7; perhaps TRBD2 as D (6 bases). The V gene's germline CDR1 is KGHSH and CDR2 LQKENI. The germline V and J ends were trimmed by 4 bases and 2 bases, with 15 bases remaining between them. This CDR3 spans 15 amino acids. This CDR3 reads CASSQTGGVTYEQYF. The CDR3 nucleotides are TGTGCCAGCTCACAAACAGGAGGGGTAACCTACGAGCAGTACTTC.

The J gene is TRBJ2-1, the V gene TRBV11-3; 12 bases are a match to TRBD1. Losses at the gene ends were 2 bases for V and 9 bases for J; bases not matched to a gene: 5. The CDR3 runs 15 residues. CDR1 is SGHNT, CDR2 YENEEA, per germline. CDR3 coding DNA: TGTGCCAGCAGCTTATTGGGACAGGGGGCCAGTGAGCAGTTCTTC. Translated, it gives CASSLLGQGASEQFF.

A few counts support this clone. The rearrangement uses TRBV27 and TRBJ2-7, with D possibly being TRBD1 (6 bases). In germline, CDR1 is MNHEY, CDR2 SMNVEV (reference sequence). The CDR3 spans 15 residues. V shed 2 bases and J shed 0 bases, with 11 bases lying between them. The CDR3 DNA reads TGTGCCAGCAGTTTAGGACAGACCTCCTCCTACGAGCAGTACTTC. Its translation is CASSLGQTSSYEQYF.

The chain has TRBV30 and TRBJ2-2; possibly TRBD1 for D (5 bases). V was clipped by 1 base and J by 4 bases, with 19 bases between them. Germline CDR1 reads GTSNPN; CDR2 reads SVGIG (reference sequence). This CDR3 is built from 17 residues. In DNA, the CDR3 is TGTGCCTGGAGTGCGGCAGGGCTATCGGTTGGCACCGGGGAGCTGTTTTTT. This codes for CAWSAAGLSVGTGELFF.

This clone was seen a handful of times. The genes are TRBV7-2 and TRBJ2-7, with 13 bases identical to TRBD2. The germline V gene encodes CDR1 SGHTA and CDR2 FQGNSA. This CDR3 region has 14 residues. J was trimmed by 5 bases and V by 3 bases; bases with no gene match: 1. The CDR3 DNA is TGTGCCAGCAGCTTGGGACTAGCGGGGCACGAGCAGTACTTC. Its protein is CASSLGLAGHEQYF.

Notes on this clone: One end of the junction does not line up with germline, which may come from a read error. The V call is TRBV13, the J call TRBJ2-2, with a weak D call TRBD2 (5 bases). The germline V gene encodes CDR1 PRHDT and CDR2 FYEKMQ (reference sequence). The CDR3 consists of 15 residues. DNA of the CDR3: TGTGCCAGCAGCCCACGGGAAGGAAGATACGGGGAGCCGTTTTTT. Encoded protein: CASSPREGRYGEPFF.